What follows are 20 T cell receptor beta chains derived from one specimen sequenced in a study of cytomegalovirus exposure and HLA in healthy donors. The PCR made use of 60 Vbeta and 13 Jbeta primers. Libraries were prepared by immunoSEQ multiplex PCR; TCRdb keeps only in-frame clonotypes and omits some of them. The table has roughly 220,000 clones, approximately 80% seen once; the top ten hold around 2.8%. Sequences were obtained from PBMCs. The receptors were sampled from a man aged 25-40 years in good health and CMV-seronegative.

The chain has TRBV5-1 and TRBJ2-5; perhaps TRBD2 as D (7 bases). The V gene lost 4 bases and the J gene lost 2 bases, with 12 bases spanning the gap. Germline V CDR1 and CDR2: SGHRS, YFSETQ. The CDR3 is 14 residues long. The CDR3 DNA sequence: TGCGCCAGCAGCGGAGGGGGGGGGCAAGAGACCCAGTACTTC. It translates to CASSGGGGQETQYF.

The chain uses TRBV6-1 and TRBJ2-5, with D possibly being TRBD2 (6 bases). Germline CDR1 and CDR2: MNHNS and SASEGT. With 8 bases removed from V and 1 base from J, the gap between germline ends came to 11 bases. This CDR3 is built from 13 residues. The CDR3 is CASARGPQETQYF. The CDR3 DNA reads TGTGCCAGCGCGCGGGGACCCCAAGAGACCCAGTACTTC.

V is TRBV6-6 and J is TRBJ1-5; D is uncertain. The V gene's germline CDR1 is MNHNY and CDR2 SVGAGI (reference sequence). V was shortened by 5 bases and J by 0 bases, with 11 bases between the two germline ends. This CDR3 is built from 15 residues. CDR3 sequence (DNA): TGTGCCAGCAGTCTCGACACTTATAGCAATCAGCCCCAGCATTTT. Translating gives CASSLDTYSNQPQHF.

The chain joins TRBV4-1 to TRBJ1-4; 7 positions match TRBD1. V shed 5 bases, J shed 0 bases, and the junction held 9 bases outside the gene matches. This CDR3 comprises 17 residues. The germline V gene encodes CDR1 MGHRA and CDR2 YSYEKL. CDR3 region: CASSSRTGIPTNEKLFF. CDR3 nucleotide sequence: TGCGCCAGCAGCTCCCGGACAGGCATTCCAACTAATGAAAAACTGTTTTTT.

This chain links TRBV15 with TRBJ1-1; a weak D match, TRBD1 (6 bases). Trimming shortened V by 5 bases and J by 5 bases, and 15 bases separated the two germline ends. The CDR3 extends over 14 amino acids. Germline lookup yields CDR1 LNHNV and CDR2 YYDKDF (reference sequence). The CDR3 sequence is CATSHTGNRTEAFF. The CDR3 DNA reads TGTGCCACCAGCCACACAGGGAATAGGACTGAAGCTTTCTTT. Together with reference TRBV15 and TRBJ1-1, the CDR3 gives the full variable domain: DAMVIQNPRYQVTQFGKPVTLSCSQTLNHNVMYWYQQKSSQAPKLLFHYYDKDFNNEADTPDNFQSRRPNTSFCFLDIRSPGLGDTAMYLCATSHTGNRTEAFFGQGTRLTVV.

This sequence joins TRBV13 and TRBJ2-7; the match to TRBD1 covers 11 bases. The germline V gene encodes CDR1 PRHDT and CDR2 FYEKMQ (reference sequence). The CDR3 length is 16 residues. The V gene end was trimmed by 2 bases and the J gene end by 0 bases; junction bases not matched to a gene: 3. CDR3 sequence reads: CASSLSGTGGSYEQYF. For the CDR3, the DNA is TGTGCCAGCAGCTTAAGCGGGACAGGGGGCTCCTACGAGCAGTACTTC. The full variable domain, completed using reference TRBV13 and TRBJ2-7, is AAGVIQSPRHLIKEKRETATLKCYPIPRHDTVYWYQQGPGQDPQFLISFYEKMQSDKGSIPDRFSAQQFSDYHSELNMSSLELGDSALYFCASSLSGTGGSYEQYFGPGTRLTVT.

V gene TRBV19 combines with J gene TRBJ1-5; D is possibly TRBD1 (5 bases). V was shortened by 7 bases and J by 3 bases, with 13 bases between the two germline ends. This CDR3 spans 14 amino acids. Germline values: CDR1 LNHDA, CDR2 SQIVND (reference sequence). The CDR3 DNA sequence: TGTGCCAGTATAGGGGTCCCCTTCAATCAGCCCCAGCATTTT. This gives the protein CASIGVPFNQPQHF.

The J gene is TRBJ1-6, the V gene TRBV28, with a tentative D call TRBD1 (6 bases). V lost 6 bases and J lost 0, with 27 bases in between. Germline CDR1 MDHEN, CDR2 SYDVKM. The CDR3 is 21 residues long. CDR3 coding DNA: TGTGCCAGCAGCCCCCACAACCGGGACATTTGGTACAGCTCCTATAATTCACCCCTCCACTTT. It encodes CASSPHNRDIWYSSYNSPLHF.

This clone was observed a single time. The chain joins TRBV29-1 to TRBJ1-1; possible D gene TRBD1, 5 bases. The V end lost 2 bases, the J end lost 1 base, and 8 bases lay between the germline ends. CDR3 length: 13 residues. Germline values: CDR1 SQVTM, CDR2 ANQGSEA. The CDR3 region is CSVERGSNTEAFF. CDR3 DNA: TGCAGCGTTGAAAGGGGATCGAACACTGAAGCTTTCTTT.

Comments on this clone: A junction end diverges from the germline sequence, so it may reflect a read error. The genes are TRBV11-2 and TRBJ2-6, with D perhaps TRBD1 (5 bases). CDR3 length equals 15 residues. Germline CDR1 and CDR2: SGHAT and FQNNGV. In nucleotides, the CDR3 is TGTGCCAGCTCCGCTGGGGTTGCTGGGGCCAGCGTCCTGACTTTC. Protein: CASSAGVAGASVLTF.

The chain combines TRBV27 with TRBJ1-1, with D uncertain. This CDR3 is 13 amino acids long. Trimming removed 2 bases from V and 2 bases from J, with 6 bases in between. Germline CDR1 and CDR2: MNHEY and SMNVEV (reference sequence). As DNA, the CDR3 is TGTGCCAGCAGTTTAGTCGTCAACACTGAAGCTTTCTTT. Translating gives CASSLVVNTEAFF.

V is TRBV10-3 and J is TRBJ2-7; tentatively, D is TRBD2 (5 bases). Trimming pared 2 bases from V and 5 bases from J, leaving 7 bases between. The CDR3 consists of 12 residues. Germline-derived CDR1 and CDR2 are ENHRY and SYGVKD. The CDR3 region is CAISETRDEQYF. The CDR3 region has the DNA TGTGCCATCAGTGAGACGCGGGACGAGCAGTACTTC.

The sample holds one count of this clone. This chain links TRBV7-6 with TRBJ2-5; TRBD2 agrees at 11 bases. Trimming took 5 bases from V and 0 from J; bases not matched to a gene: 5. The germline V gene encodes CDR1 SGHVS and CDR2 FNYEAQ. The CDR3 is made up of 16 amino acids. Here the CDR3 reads CASSTRLAGYQETQYF. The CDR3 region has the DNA TGTGCCAGCAGCACTCGACTAGCGGGGTACCAAGAGACCCAGTACTTC.

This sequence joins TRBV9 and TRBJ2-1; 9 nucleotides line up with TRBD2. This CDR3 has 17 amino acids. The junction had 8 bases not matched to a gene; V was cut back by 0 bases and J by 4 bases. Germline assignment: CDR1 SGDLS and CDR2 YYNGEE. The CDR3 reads CASSVEGLAGSYNEQFF. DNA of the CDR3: TGTGCCAGCAGCGTAGAAGGGCTAGCGGGGTCGTACAATGAGCAGTTCTTC.

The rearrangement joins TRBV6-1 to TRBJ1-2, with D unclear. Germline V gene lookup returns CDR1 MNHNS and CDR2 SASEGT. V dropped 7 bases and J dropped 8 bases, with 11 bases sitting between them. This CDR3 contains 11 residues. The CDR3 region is CASTILQGYTF. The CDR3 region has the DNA TGTGCCAGCACTATCTTACAGGGCTACACCTTC.

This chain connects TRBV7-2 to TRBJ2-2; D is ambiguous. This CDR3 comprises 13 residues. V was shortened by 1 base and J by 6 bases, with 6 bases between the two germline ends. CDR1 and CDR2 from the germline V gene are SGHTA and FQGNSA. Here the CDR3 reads CASSLVRAGELFF. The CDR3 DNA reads TGTGCCAGCAGCTTAGTACGGGCCGGGGAGCTGTTTTTT. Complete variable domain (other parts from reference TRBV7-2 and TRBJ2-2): GAGVSQSPSNKVTEKGKDVELRCDPISGHTALYWYRQSLGQGLEFLIYFQGNSAPDKSGLPSDRFSAERTGGSVSTLTIQRTQQEDSAVYLCASSLVRAGELFFGEGSRLTVL.

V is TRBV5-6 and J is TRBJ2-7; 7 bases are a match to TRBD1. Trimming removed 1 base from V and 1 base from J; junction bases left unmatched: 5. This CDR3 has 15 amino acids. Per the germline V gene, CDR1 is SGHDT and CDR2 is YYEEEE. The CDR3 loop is CASSLPGQSSYEQYF. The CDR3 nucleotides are TGTGCCAGCAGCTTGCCGGGACAGAGTTCCTACGAGCAGTACTTC.

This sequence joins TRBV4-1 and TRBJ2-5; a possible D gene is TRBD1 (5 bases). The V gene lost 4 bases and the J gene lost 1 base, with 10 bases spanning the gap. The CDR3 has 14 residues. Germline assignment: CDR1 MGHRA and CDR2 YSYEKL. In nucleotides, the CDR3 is TGCGCCAGCAGCCTAAGTCAGGGCCAAGAGACCCAGTACTTC. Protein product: CASSLSQGQETQYF.

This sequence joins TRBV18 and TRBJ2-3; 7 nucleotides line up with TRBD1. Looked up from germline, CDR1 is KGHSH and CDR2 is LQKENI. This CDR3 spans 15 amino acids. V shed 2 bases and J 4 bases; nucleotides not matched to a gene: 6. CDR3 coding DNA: TGTGCCAGCTCACCAACGAGACAGGGCTCAGATACGCAGTATTTT. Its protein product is CASSPTRQGSDTQYF.

The CDR3 coding sequence is TGTGCCAGCTCACCACCATTCGATGGTCGGCGGTACACCGGGGAGCTGTTTTTT. Amino acid sequence: CASSPPFDGRRYTGELFF. The chain carries TRBV18 and TRBJ2-2; D ambiguous. The V end lost 0 bases, the J end lost 3 bases, and 17 bases lay between the germline ends. Germline values: CDR1 KGHSH, CDR2 LQKENI. CDR3 length: 18 residues.